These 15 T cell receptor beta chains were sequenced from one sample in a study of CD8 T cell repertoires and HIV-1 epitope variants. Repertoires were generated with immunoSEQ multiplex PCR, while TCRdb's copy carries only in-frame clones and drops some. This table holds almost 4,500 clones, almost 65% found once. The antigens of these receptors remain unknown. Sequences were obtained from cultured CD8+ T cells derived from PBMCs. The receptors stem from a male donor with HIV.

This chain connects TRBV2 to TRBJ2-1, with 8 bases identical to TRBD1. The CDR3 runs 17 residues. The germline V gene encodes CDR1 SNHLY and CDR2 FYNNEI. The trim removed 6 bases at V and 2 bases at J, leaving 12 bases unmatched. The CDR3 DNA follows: TGTGCCAGCAGCTCCATCGGGCAGGGGGCCACCTACAATGAGCAGTTCTTC. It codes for CASSSIGQGATYNEQFF. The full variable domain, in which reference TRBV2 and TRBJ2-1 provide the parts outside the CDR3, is EPEVTQTPSHQVTQMGQEVILRCVPISNHLYFYWYRQILGQKVEFLVSFYNNEISEKSEIFDDQFSVERPDGSNFTLKIRSTKLEDSAMYFCASSSIGQGATYNEQFFGPGTRLTVL.

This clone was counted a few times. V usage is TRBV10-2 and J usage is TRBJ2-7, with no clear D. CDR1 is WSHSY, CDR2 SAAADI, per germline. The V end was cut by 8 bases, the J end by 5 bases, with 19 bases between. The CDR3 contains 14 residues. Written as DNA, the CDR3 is TGCGCCAGCGCCCCAGGCAGCCTTTGGGACGAGCAGTACTTC. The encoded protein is CASAPGSLWDEQYF.

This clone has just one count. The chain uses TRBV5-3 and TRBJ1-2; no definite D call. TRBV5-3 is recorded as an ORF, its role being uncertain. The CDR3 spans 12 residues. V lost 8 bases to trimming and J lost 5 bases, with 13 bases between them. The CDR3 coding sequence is TGTGCCAGCAGCGCGGGTACTTATGGCTACACCTTC. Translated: CASSAGTYGYTF.

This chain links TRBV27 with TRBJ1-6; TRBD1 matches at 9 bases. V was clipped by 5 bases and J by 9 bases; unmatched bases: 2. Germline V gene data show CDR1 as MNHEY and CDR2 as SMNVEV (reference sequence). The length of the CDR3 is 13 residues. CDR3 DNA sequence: TGTGCCAGCAGTCGGACAGGGGTTTCACCCCTCCACTTT. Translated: CASSRTGVSPLHF.

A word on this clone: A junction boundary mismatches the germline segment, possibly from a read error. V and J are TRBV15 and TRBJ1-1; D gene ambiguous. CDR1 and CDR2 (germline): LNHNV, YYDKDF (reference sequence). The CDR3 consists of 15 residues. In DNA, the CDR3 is TGTGCCACCAGCAGAGATAGGGCGCCAAGCACTGAAGCTTTTTTT. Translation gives CATSRDRAPSTEAFF. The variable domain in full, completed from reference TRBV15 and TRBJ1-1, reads DAMVIQNPRYQVTQFGKPVTLSCSQTLNHNVMYWYQQKSSQAPKLLFHYYDKDFNNEADTPDNFQSRRPNTSFCFLDIRSPGLGDTAMYLCATSRDRAPSTEAFFGQGTRLTVV.

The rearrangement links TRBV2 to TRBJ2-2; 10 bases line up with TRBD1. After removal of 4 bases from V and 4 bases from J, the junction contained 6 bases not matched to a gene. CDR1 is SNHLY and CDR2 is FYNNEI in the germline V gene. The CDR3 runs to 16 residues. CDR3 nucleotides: TGTGCCAGCAGTGGCGACAGGGGGCGGTCCACCGGGGAGCTGTTTTTT. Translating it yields CASSGDRGRSTGELFF.

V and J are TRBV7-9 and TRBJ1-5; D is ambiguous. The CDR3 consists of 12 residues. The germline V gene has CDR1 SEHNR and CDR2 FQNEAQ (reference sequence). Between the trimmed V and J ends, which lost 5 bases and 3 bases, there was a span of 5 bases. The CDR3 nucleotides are TGTGCCAGCAGCCGGGACAATCAGCCCCAGCATTTT. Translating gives CASSRDNQPQHF.

The CDR3 loop is CASSYTGDEQYF. As DNA, the CDR3 is TGTGCCAGCAGTTATACAGGGGACGAGCAGTACTTC. The chain has TRBV11-3 and TRBJ2-7, with 7 bases matching TRBD1. The ends lost 6 bases at V and 5 bases at J; junction bases unmatched: 4. CDR3 size: 12 residues. Per the germline V gene, CDR1 is SGHNT and CDR2 is YENEEA.

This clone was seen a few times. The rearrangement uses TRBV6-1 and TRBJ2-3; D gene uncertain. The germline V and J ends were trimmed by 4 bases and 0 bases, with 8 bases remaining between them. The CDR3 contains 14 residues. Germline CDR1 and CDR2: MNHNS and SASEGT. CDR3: CASSGQNSTDTQYF. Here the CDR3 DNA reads TGTGCCAGCAGTGGGCAGAATAGCACAGATACGCAGTATTTT.

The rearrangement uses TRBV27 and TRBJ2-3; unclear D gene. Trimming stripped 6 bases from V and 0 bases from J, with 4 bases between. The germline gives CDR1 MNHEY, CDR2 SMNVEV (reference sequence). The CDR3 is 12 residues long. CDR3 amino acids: CASSRSTDTQYF. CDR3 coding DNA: TGTGCCAGCAGCCGTAGCACAGATACGCAGTATTTT.

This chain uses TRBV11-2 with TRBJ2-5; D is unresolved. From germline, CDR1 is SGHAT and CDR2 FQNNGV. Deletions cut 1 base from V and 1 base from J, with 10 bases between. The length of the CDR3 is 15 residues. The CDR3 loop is CASSLGLRLQETQYF. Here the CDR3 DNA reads TGTGCCAGCAGCTTAGGACTGAGACTCCAAGAGACCCAGTACTTC.

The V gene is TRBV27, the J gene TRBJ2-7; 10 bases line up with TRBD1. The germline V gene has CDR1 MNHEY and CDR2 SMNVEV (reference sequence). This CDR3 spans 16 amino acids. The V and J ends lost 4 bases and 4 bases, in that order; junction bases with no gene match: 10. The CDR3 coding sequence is TGTGCCAGCAGTTCTCGACAGGGGGCGCATGGTTACGAGCAGTACTTC. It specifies CASSSRQGAHGYEQYF.

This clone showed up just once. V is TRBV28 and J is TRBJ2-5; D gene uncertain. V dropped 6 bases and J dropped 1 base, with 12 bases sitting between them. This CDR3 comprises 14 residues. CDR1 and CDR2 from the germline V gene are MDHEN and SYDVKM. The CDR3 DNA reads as TGTGCCAGCAGACTCATTCAGGCCCAAGAGACCCAGTACTTC. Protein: CASRLIQAQETQYF.

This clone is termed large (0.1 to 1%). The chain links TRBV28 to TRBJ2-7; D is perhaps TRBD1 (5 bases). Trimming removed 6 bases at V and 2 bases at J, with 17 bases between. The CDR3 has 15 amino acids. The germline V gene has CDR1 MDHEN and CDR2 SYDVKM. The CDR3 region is CASSESIGQAYEQYF. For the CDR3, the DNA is TGTGCCAGCAGCGAATCAATAGGACAAGCCTACGAGCAGTACTTC.

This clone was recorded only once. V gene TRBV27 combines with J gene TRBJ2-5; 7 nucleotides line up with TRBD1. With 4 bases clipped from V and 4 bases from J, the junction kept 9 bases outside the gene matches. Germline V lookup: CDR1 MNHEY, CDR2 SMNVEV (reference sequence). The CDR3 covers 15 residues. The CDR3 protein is CASSSSTGEGETQYF. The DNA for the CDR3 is TGTGCCAGCAGTTCTAGTACAGGGGAAGGAGAGACCCAGTACTTC.